These 30 T cell receptor beta chains share one sample of origin, sequenced in a study of neurological immune-mediated disorders. TCRdb used MiXCR to reprocess the 5' RACE reads, holding one entry per CDR3 protein. The table includes about 59,000 distinct CDR3 sequences, nearly 25% detected once. Time point noted: technical triplicate 2. The source material was PBMCs. Receptors were obtained from a man aged 55 to 70 with HTLV-1-associated myelopathy (HAM/TSP).

The gene calls are TRBV20-1 and TRBJ2-7; D possibly corresponds to TRBD2 (6 bases). Germline loops: CDR1 DFQATT, CDR2 SNEGSKA (reference sequence). The CDR3 spans 13 residues. The V and J ends lost 5 bases and 5 bases respectively, with 16 bases between them. The CDR3 DNA sequence: TGCAGTGCTCCCGGTTGGGGGGTCGACGAGCAGTACTTC. Translated: CSAPGWGVDEQYF.

This clonotype was seen ten or more times. This rearrangement joins TRBV14 to TRBJ2-7, with 7 bases matching TRBD1. The CDR3 runs to 16 residues. The junction had 8 bases not matched to a gene; V was cut back by 0 bases and J by 3 bases. The V gene's germline CDR1 is SGHDN and CDR2 FVKESK. CDR3 residues: CASSQEIGTDFYEQYF. The CDR3 DNA sequence: TGTGCCAGCAGCCAAGAAATTGGGACAGATTTCTACGAGCAGTACTTC.

The chain is built from TRBV4-1 and TRBJ2-7, with 11 bases aligning to TRBD2. CDR3 size: 16 residues. Per germline, CDR1 MGHRA and CDR2 YSYEKL. The ends lost 3 bases at V and 3 bases at J; junction bases unmatched: 7. The CDR3: CASSQEWGLADYEQYF. The CDR3 DNA is TGCGCCAGCAGCCAGGAGTGGGGACTAGCGGACTACGAGCAGTACTTC.

The table lists this clonotype with many counts. The CDR3 here is CASLLLSAGEAPYEQYF. The CDR3 DNA is TGTGCCAGCTTACTCTTATCTGCGGGAGAAGCCCCCTACGAGCAGTACTTC. This chain uses TRBV9 with TRBJ2-7, with TRBD2 matching over 7 bases. The CDR3 is 17 residues long. The junction had 18 bases not matched to a gene; V was cut back by 7 bases and J by 2 bases. Germline values: CDR1 SGDLS, CDR2 YYNGEE.

This clonotype was detected many times. V usage is TRBV20-1 and J usage is TRBJ2-5; D perhaps matches TRBD2 (5 bases). CDR1 and CDR2 (germline): DFQATT, SNEGSKA (reference sequence). Between the trimmed V and J ends, which lost 3 bases and 4 bases, there was a span of 12 bases. This CDR3 is built from 13 residues. CDR3 loop: CSAREDFRETQYF. The CDR3 DNA follows: TGCAGTGCTAGGGAGGACTTCCGAGAGACCCAGTACTTC.

This clonotype showed up many times. This chain joins TRBV12-3 or TRBV12-4 and TRBJ2-5; perhaps TRBD2 as D (7 bases). This CDR3 comprises 14 residues. The germline V and J ends were trimmed by 6 bases and 2 bases, with 13 bases remaining between them. The CDR3 region has the DNA TGTGCCAGCAGCAAAGGGGGGGTTCAAGAGACCCAGTACTTC. It is translated as CASSKGGVQETQYF.

Ten or more counts support this clonotype. This chain joins TRBV20-1 and TRBJ2-1, with 9 nucleotides matching TRBD2. V gave up 4 bases and J gave up 4 bases; unmatched junction bases: 8. CDR1 and CDR2 from the germline V gene are DFQATT and SNEGSKA (reference sequence). The CDR3 totals 15 residues. The CDR3 nucleotides read TGCAGTGCTAAACCCGGGACTAGCACTTACAATGAGCAGTTCTTC. It codes for CSAKPGTSTYNEQFF.

This clonotype was detected ten times or more. V and J are TRBV7-9 and TRBJ2-7; 7 bases are a match to TRBD2. Germline CDR1 SEHNR, CDR2 FQNEAQ (reference sequence). The ends lost 5 bases at V and 1 base at J; junction bases unmatched: 8. There are 15 residues in the CDR3. In DNA, the CDR3 is TGTGCCAGCAGCCCCCGGACTAGGGATTCCTACGAGCAGTACTTC. Protein: CASSPRTRDSYEQYF. The whole variable domain, remainder taken from reference TRBV7-9 and TRBJ2-7, is DTGVSQNPRHKITKRGQNVTFRCDPISEHNRLYWYRQTLGQGPEFLTYFQNEAQLEKSRLLSDRFSAERPKGSFSTLEIQRTEQGDSAMYLCASSPRTRDSYEQYFGPGTRLTVT.

The chain couples TRBV5-1 to TRBJ1-1; tentatively, D is TRBD1 (6 bases). Germline CDR1 reads SGHRS; CDR2 reads YFSETQ. Trimming stripped 0 bases from V and 8 bases from J, with 14 bases between. The CDR3 is 14 residues long. In DNA form, the CDR3 reads TGCGCCAGCAGCTTGGATCTCCAGGGGACAGAAGCTTTCTTT. As protein: CASSLDLQGTEAFF.

The rearrangement links TRBV19 to TRBJ1-6; tentatively, D is TRBD1 (5 bases). Trimming left V 5 bases short and J 7 bases short, with 9 bases between. This CDR3 comprises 13 residues. Germline loops: CDR1 LNHDA, CDR2 SQIVND (reference sequence). The DNA of the CDR3 is TGTGCCAGTAGTTCGGCAGGGAATTCACCCCTCCACTTT. Translation gives CASSSAGNSPLHF. Combining the CDR3 with reference TRBV19 and TRBJ1-6 gives the whole variable domain DGGITQSPKYLFRKEGQNVTLSCEQNLNHDAMYWYRQDPGQGLRLIYYSQIVNDFQKGDIAEGYSVSREKKESFPLTVTSAQKNPTAFYLCASSSAGNSPLHFGNGTRLTVT.

The sample holds many counts of this clonotype. The chain combines TRBV4-2 with TRBJ1-1; D not resolved. Germline CDR1 is LGHNA and CDR2 is YNFKEQ. The CDR3 consists of 13 residues. V was pared by 0 bases and J by 4 bases, with 6 bases between. The chain's CDR3 is CASSQEGITEAFF. CDR3 sequence (DNA): TGTGCCAGCAGCCAAGAAGGGATCACTGAAGCTTTCTTT.

This clonotype was counted at least ten times. The CDR3 DNA reads TGTGCCAGCAGCGTAGGTGCCGGACAGGGGACCTACGAGCAGTACTTC. Its translation is CASSVGAGQGTYEQYF. The chain combines TRBV9 with TRBJ2-7; 9 positions agree with TRBD1. This CDR3 is 16 amino acids long. Germline V CDR1 and CDR2: SGDLS, YYNGEE. J was trimmed by 2 bases and V by 0 bases; bases with no gene match: 6.

Points on this clonotype: One end of the junction is discordant with germline, which a read error may explain. The chain joins TRBV9 to TRBJ1-5; unclear D gene. In germline, CDR1 is SGDLS, CDR2 YYNGEE. The CDR3 has 14 residues. Here the CDR3 reads CSSSLGWGGQPQHF. The CDR3 DNA sequence: TGTTCCAGCAGCCTCGGCTGGGGAGGACAGCCCCAGCATTTT.

Remarks on this clonotype: As the CDR3 is not closed by the conserved phenylalanine or tryptophan, this likely results from a read error. The chain has TRBV12-3 or TRBV12-4 and TRBJ1-1; D gene unclear. The germline V and J ends were trimmed by 6 bases and 7 bases, with 9 bases remaining between them. CDR3 length: 11 residues. The CDR3: CASSTGIEAFL. The CDR3 nucleotides read TGTGCCAGCAGCACCGGCATTGAAGCTTTCCTT.

This clonotype was detected a few times. The rearrangement links TRBV20-1 to TRBJ2-1, with 11 bases that match TRBD2. CDR3 length: 16 residues. Trimming at V came to 1 base and at J to 7 bases, leaving 9 bases not matched to a gene. Per the germline V gene, CDR1 is DFQATT and CDR2 is SNEGSKA (reference sequence). CDR3 sequence reads: CSARGVAGGGVNEQFF. In DNA, the CDR3 is TGCAGTGCTAGAGGGGTAGCGGGAGGGGGAGTGAATGAGCAGTTCTTC.

This clonotype was seen ten or more times. The V call is TRBV7-9, the J call TRBJ2-1; 8 nucleotides agree with TRBD2. With V trimmed by 4 bases and J by 3 bases, 2 bases remained unmatched. The germline V gene encodes CDR1 SEHNR and CDR2 FQNEAQ (reference sequence). The CDR3 is 14 amino acids. The CDR3 protein is CASSSTSGYNEQFF. The CDR3 nucleotides are TGTGCCAGCAGCTCTACTAGCGGCTACAATGAGCAGTTCTTC. The whole variable domain, filled in from reference TRBV7-9 and TRBJ2-1, reads DTGVSQNPRHKITKRGQNVTFRCDPISEHNRLYWYRQTLGQGPEFLTYFQNEAQLEKSRLLSDRFSAERPKGSFSTLEIQRTEQGDSAMYLCASSSTSGYNEQFFGPGTRLTVL.

This clonotype was found once. The chain is built from TRBV5-5 and TRBJ2-3; 7 bases match TRBD2. Germline CDR1 reads SGHKS; CDR2 reads YYEKEE (reference sequence). The CDR3 runs 16 residues. Unmatched junction bases numbered 6, after V lost 0 bases and J lost 2 bases. CDR3 in DNA: TGTGCCAGCAGCTTGGCGTCTAGCGGCCACACAGATACGCAGTATTTT. Its translation is CASSLASSGHTDTQYF.

This clonotype has at least ten counts. This chain uses TRBV27 with TRBJ1-5; 8 bases align to TRBD1. The V gene's germline CDR1 is MNHEY and CDR2 SMNVEV (reference sequence). The CDR3 length is 17 residues. Trimming at V came to 2 bases and at J to 1 base, leaving 7 bases not matched to a gene. CDR3 sequence reads: CASSLAAGQGSNQPQHF. Written as DNA, the CDR3 is TGTGCCAGCAGTTTAGCCGCTGGACAGGGAAGCAATCAGCCCCAGCATTTT.

This clonotype was observed at least ten times. The chain carries TRBV20-1 and TRBJ2-7; TRBD2 might be the D (6 bases). The germline CDR1 and CDR2 sequences are DFQATT and SNEGSKA (reference sequence). This CDR3 is 13 amino acids long. Trimming took 4 bases from V and 0 from J, leaving 10 bases between them. The CDR3 here is CSAKGLSSYEQYF. CDR3 in DNA: TGCAGTGCTAAGGGACTTTCCTCCTACGAGCAGTACTTC.

This clonotype was picked up many times. The chain couples TRBV11-2 to TRBJ2-7; no reliable D call. The CDR3 extends over 10 amino acids. V was pared by 6 bases and J by 7 bases, with 7 bases between. Looked up from germline, CDR1 is SGHAT and CDR2 is FQNNGV. CDR3 nucleotide sequence: TGTGCCAGCAGTGGGGTTGAGCAGTACTTC. This codes for CASSGVEQYF.

The chain joins TRBV4-1 to TRBJ1-3; D possibly corresponds to TRBD1 (5 bases). The CDR3 spans 15 residues. Trimming took 2 bases from V and 0 from J, leaving 8 bases between them. CDR1 and CDR2 (germline): MGHRA, YSYEKL. The CDR3 sequence: CASSQWGLSGNTIYF. CDR3 nucleotide sequence: TGCGCCAGCAGCCAATGGGGACTCTCTGGAAACACCATATATTTT.

This clonotype was recorded at least ten times. The chain couples TRBV20-1 to TRBJ2-3; D might be TRBD2 (6 bases). Germline assignment: CDR1 DFQATT and CDR2 SNEGSKA (reference sequence). This CDR3 region has 15 residues. V lost 5 bases and J 5 bases, leaving 20 bases between the germline ends. The CDR3 sequence: CSAVAAAHFGDTQYF. The CDR3, as DNA: TGCAGTGCTGTAGCGGCAGCCCACTTTGGAGATACGCAGTATTTT.

In this sample, this clonotype turned up many times. The chain is built from TRBV27 and TRBJ1-2; D is perhaps TRBD1 (5 bases). V was cut by 5 bases and J by 7 bases, with 14 bases left in between. From germline, CDR1 is MNHEY and CDR2 SMNVEV (reference sequence). The CDR3 covers 13 residues. CDR3 amino acids: CASSPGASGGYTF. The CDR3 DNA reads as TGTGCCAGCAGTCCCGGGGCCTCAGGTGGCTACACCTTC.

The chain combines TRBV5-1 with TRBJ2-2; D remains unclear. The CDR3 covers 15 residues. Per the germline V gene, CDR1 is SGHRS and CDR2 is YFSETQ. V was cut by 1 base and J by 8 bases, with 15 bases left in between. In DNA form, the CDR3 reads TGCGCCAGCAGCTTGCGCGCGTCCACGAATGGGGAGCTGTTTTTT. Translated: CASSLRASTNGELFF.

This clonotype was recorded at least ten times. The V and J genes are TRBV14 and TRBJ2-3; 7 nucleotides align to TRBD1. There are 15 residues in the CDR3. Germline V gives CDR1 SGHDN, CDR2 FVKESK. After removal of 4 bases from V and 2 bases from J, the junction contained 6 bases not matched to a gene. The CDR3 DNA is TGTGCCAGCAGCCCGCCGGGACAGCTCACAGATACGCAGTATTTT. It translates to CASSPPGQLTDTQYF.

The chain joins TRBV7-9 to TRBJ2-1; TRBD2 matches at 13 bases. The CDR3 loop spans 16 amino acids. The V gene's germline CDR1 is SEHNR and CDR2 FQNEAQ (reference sequence). After removal of 6 bases from V and 4 bases from J, the junction contained 6 bases not matched to a gene. CDR3 sequence (DNA): TGTGCCAGCAGTGTACTAGCGGGGGGGAATTACAATGAGCAGTTCTTC. This translates into CASSVLAGGNYNEQFF.

V gene TRBV6-5 combines with J gene TRBJ2-3, with a weak D call TRBD2 (5 bases). CDR1 MNHEY and CDR2 SVGAGI come from the germline V gene. The CDR3 has 13 amino acids. The V end was cut by 2 bases, the J end by 4 bases, with 7 bases between. The CDR3 coding sequence is TGTGCCAGCAGTTACCCGGAGGCAGATACGCAGTATTTT. This sequence encodes CASSYPEADTQYF.

This clonotype came up many times. J is TRBJ2-5 and V is TRBV20-1; possibly TRBD2 for D (5 bases). CDR1 is DFQATT, CDR2 SNEGSKA, per germline (reference sequence). Trimming removed 5 bases at V and 2 bases at J, with 9 bases between. The CDR3 extends over 12 amino acids. The CDR3 loop is CSALGSQETQYF. Written as DNA, the CDR3 is TGCAGTGCTCTGGGGAGTCAAGAGACCCAGTACTTC.

This clonotype was picked up many times. The CDR3 reads CASGRTSGVRGQYF. Here the CDR3 DNA reads TGTGCCAGCGGAAGGACTAGCGGGGTCCGGGGGCAGTACTTC. The chain recombines TRBV11-2 with TRBJ2-7, with TRBD2 matching 12 bases. The junction had 11 bases not matched to a gene; V was cut back by 8 bases and J by 9 bases. The CDR3 contains 14 residues. The germline V gene encodes CDR1 SGHAT and CDR2 FQNNGV.

About this clonotype itself: A much larger clone lies a single base off, so this may be a read error. The chain recombines TRBV12-3 or TRBV12-4 with TRBJ1-1; 10 bases agree with TRBD1. The V segment lost 4 bases and the J segment 7 bases; nucleotides outside the gene matches: 6. The CDR3 sequence is 14 residues long. CDR3 coding DNA: TGTGCCAGCAGTTCCCGGGACAGGGGCATTGAAGCTTTCTTT. Its protein is CASSSRDRGIEAFF.